This T cell receptor (beta chain) was sequenced in a study of T cell clones after liver transplantation. In the study overall: TCRbeta sequencing after a pre-transplant mixed lymphocyte reaction identified graft-donor-reactive clones, later tracked in post-transplant blood. The study's findings and limits: In most of the 8 subjects, circulating graft-donor-reactive CD4 TCRbeta sequences fell significantly after transplant.

A word on this clone: What it binds is unknown.

CDR1 and CDR2 (germline): LGHNA, YSLEER. CDR3 size: 15 residues. Deletions cut 0 bases from V and 1 base from J, with 9 bases between. Profiled with immunoSEQ multiplex PCR; TCRdb holds only in-frame clones, not every one. In the table there are 15,000 to 20,000 clones, approximately 80% of which are singletons. The material was CD8+ T cells from blood, obtained roughly 50 months after liver transplant. The chain is built from TRBV4-3 and TRBJ1-1; D might be TRBD1 (5 bases). The sequence came from a human patient who received a liver transplant. Some of the T cells may derive from the graft donor. The CDR3 DNA reads as TGCGCCAGCAGCCAAGAGGGACTCCCGAACACTGAAGCTTTCTTT. Translation gives CASSQEGLPNTEAFF.